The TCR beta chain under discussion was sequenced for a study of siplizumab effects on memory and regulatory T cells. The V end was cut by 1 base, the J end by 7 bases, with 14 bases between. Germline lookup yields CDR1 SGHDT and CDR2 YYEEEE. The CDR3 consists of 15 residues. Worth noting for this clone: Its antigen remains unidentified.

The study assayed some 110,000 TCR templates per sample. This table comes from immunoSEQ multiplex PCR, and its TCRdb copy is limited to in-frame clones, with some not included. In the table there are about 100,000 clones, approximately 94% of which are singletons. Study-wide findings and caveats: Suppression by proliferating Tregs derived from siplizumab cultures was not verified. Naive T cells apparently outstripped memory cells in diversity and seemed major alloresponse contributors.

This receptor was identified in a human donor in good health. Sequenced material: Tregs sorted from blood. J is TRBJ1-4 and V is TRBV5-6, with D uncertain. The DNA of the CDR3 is TGTGCCAGCAGCTTGAAATTAGCTTTTGGTGAAAAACTGTTTTTT. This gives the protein CASSLKLAFGEKLFF.